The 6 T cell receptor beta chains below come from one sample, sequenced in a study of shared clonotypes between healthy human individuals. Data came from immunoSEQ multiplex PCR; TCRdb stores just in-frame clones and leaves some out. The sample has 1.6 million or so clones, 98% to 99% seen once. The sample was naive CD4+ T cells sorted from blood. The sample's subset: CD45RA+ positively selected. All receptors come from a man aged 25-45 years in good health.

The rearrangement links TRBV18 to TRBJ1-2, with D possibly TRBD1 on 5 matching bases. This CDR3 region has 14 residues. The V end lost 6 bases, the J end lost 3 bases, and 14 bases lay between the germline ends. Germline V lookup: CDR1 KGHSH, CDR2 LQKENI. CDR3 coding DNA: TGTGCCAGCTCCGACCGGACATACCACTATGGCTACACCTTC. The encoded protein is CASSDRTYHYGYTF.

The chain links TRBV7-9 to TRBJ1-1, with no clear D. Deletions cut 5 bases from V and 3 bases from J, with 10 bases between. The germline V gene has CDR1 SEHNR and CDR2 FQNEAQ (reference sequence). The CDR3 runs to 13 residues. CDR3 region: CASSRRGDTEAFF. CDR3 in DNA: TGTGCCAGCAGCCGACGAGGAGACACTGAAGCTTTCTTT.

The DNA of the CDR3 is TGCGCCAGCAGAGAAACTAGCGGGAGTTTAGGAACAGATACGCAGTATTTT. Amino acids: CASRETSGSLGTDTQYF. V usage is TRBV5-1 and J usage is TRBJ2-3, with TRBD2 matching 11 bases. V gave up 5 bases and J gave up 3 bases; unmatched junction bases: 11. The CDR3 sequence is 17 residues long. Looked up from germline, CDR1 is SGHRS and CDR2 is YFSETQ.

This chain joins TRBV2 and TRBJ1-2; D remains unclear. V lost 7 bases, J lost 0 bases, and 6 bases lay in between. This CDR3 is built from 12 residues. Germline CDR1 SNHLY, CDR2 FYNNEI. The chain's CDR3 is CASTGTNYGYTF. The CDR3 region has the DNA TGTGCCAGCACGGGGACTAACTATGGCTACACCTTC.

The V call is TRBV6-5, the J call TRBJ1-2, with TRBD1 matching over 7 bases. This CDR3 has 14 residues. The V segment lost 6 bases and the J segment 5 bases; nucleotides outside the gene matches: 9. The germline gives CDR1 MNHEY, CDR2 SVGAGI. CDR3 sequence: CASRDDRVLYGYTF. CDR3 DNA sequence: TGTGCCAGCAGAGATGACAGGGTATTATATGGCTACACCTTC.

Written as DNA, the CDR3 is TGCGCCAGCAGATTCGGCACTAATGAAAAACTGTTTTTT. Its protein product is CASRFGTNEKLFF. V usage is TRBV5-1 and J usage is TRBJ1-4; D is uncertain. The CDR3 length is 13 residues. Germline V gene data show CDR1 as SGHRS and CDR2 as YFSETQ. V dropped 5 bases and J dropped 2 bases, with 7 bases sitting between them.